This T cell receptor beta chain was identified during a study of early T cells in non-severe SARS-CoV-2 infection. Trimming shortened V by 0 bases and J by 5 bases, and 17 bases separated the two germline ends. CDR1 is DFQATT and CDR2 is SNEGSKA in the germline V gene (reference sequence). This CDR3 has 15 amino acids. The protocol attached unique molecular identifiers to individual cDNA molecules. TCRdb re-called the 5' RACE reads through MiXCR, storing one row per CDR3 protein. The top ten hold 4.8% of the sample, which has 65,000 to 95,000 distinct CDR3 sequences, approximately 9.1% seen once. Points from the study as a whole: VDJdb matching skewed toward anti-spike CD8 responses, missing private and CD4 specificities.

A word on this clonotype: The antigen remains undetermined.

The rearrangement uses TRBV20-1 and TRBJ2-7; D is undetermined. The sequenced material came from whole blood. This TCR was sampled from an adult who was a healthcare worker with PCR-confirmed SARS-CoV-2 infection or an uninfected control (not recorded which). The DNA for the CDR3 is TGCAGTGCTAGAGATTCGAGGTTCCTTGAAGACGAGCAGTACTTC. Protein product: CSARDSRFLEDEQYF.